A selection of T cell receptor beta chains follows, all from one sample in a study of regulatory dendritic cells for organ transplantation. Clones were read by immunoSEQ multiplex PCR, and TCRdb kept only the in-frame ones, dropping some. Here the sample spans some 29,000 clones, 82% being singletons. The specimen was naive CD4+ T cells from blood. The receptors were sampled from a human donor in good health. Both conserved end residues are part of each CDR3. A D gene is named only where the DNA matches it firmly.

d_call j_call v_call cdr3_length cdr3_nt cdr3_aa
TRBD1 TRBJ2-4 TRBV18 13 TGTGCCAGCTCAAACGGACAGGGAAACATTCAGTACTTC CASSNGQGNIQYF
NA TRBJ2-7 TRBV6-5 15 TGTGCCAGCAGTTACAGGTACAGGCGAACCTACGAGCAGTACTTC CASSYRYRRTYEQYF
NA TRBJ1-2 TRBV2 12 TGTGCCAGCAGTGTCACACCCTATGGCTACACCTTC CASSVTPYGYTF
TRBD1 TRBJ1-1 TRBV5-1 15 TGCGCCAGCAGCTTGTCCGGGACAGGGGGCTCTGAAGCTTTCTTT CASSLSGTGGSEAFF
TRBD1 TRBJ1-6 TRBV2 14 TGTGCCAGCAGTGCCCAACAGGGGAATTCACCCCTCCACTTT CASSAQQGNSPLHF
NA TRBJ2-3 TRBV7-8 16 TGTGCCAGCAGCCCACGAGAGGGGGGGAACACAGATACGCAGTATTTT CASSPREGGNTDTQYF
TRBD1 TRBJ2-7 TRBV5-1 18 TGCGCCAGCAGCTTTAGCTTAGCCGAGAGACAGGGGCCCTACGAGCAGTACTTC CASSFSLAERQGPYEQYF
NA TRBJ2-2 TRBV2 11 TGTGCCAGCACTGACACCGGGGAGCTGTTTTTT CASTDTGELFF
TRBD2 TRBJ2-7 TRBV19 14 TGTGCCAGTAGGGCTAGCGGGGAAGGCTACGAGCAGTACTTC CASRASGEGYEQYF
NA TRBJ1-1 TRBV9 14 TGTGCCAGCAGCGTAGACCAGGGGCGGACTGAAGCTTTCTTT CASSVDQGRTEAFF
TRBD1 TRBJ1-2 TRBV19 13 TGTGCCACCAGAGGACAGGCGGTTTCTGGCTACACCTTC CATRGQAVSGYTF
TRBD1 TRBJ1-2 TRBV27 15 TGTGCCAGCAGTTTCCGACAGGGGGCTGACTATGGCTACACCTTC CASSFRQGADYGYTF
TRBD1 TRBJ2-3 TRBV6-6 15 TGTGCCAGCAGTTCTACAGGGGGCGACTCGGGCACGCAGTATTTT CASSSTGGDSGTQYF
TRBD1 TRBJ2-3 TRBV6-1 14 TGTGCCAGCACCTCGAGGGGGCCTGGAGATACGCAGTATTTT CASTSRGPGDTQYF
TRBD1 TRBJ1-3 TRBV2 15 TGTGCCAGCCGAGTGGGACAGGCCTCTGGAAACACCATATATTTT CASRVGQASGNTIYF
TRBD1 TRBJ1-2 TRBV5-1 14 TGCGCCAGCAGCTACCGGGACAGGGGACAAGTCTACACCTTC CASSYRDRGQVYTF
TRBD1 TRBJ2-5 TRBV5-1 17 TGCGCCAGCAGCTTGGCCTGGGGACAGGCAGCCGGGGAGACCCAGTACTTC CASSLAWGQAAGETQYF
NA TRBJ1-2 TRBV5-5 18 TGTGCCAGCAGCCTTGCCGGGGTTTGGCAGGGGAGGGGATATGGCTACACCTTC CASSLAGVWQGRGYGYTF
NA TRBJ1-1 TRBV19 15 TGTGCCAGTACCAAATGGGGCTCCAGGGACACTGAAGCTTTCTTT CASTKWGSRDTEAFF
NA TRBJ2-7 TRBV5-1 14 TGCGCCAGCAGCCCGACAGGTCTCTCCTACGAGCAGTACTTC CASSPTGLSYEQYF
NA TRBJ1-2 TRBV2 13 TGTGCCACCTTGCCGGAACAGGGTGGTGGCTACACCTTC CATLPEQGGGYTF
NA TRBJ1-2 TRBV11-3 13 TGTGCCAGCAGCCCCGGTCCCTATGTGGGCTACACCTTC CASSPGPYVGYTF
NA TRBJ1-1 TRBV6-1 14 TGTGCCAGCAGTGAAAACCGACAGTACACTGAAGCTTTCTTT CASSENRQYTEAFF
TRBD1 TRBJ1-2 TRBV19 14 TGTGCCAGTAGTGACAGGGGGGGAAACTATGGCTACACCTTC CASSDRGGNYGYTF
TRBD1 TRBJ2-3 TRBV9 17 TGTGCCAGCAGCGTCGCTCCAGGGGGCACGGGCACAGATACGCAGTATTTT CASSVAPGGTGTDTQYF